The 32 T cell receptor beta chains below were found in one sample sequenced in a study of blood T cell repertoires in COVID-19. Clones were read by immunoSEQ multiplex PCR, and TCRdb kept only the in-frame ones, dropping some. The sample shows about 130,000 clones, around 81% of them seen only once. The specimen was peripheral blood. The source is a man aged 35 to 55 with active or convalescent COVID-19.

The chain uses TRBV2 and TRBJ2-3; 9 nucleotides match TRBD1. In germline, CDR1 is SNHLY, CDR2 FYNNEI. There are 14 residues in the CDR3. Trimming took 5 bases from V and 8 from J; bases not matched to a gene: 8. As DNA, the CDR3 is TGTGCCAGCAGTAACGGACAGGGGAAGGGTACGCAGTATTTT. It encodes CASSNGQGKGTQYF. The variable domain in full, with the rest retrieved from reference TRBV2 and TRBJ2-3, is EPEVTQTPSHQVTQMGQEVILRCVPISNHLYFYWYRQILGQKVEFLVSFYNNEISEKSEIFDDQFSVERPDGSNFTLKIRSTKLEDSAMYFCASSNGQGKGTQYFGPGTRLTVL.

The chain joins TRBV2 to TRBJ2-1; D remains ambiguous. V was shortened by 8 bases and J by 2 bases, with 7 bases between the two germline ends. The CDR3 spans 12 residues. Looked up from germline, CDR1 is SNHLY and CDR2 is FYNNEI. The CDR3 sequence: CASSVAYNEQFF. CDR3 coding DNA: TGTGCCAGCTCAGTTGCCTACAATGAGCAGTTCTTC. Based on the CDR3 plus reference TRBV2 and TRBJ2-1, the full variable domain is EPEVTQTPSHQVTQMGQEVILRCVPISNHLYFYWYRQILGQKVEFLVSFYNNEISEKSEIFDDQFSVERPDGSNFTLKIRSTKLEDSAMYFCASSVAYNEQFFGPGTRLTVL.

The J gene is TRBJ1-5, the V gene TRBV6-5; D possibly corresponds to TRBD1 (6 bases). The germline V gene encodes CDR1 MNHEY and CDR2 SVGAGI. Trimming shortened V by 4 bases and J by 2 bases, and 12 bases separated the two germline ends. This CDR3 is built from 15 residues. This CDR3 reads CASSFGGAGNQPQHF. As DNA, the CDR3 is TGTGCCAGCAGTTTTGGGGGCGCGGGCAATCAGCCCCAGCATTTT.

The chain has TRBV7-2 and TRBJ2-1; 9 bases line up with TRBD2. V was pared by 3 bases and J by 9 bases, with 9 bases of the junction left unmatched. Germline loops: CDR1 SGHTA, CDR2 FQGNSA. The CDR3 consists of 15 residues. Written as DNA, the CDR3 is TGTGCCAGCAGCTTTCTTGCGGGGGGGCTGGGTGAGCAGTTCTTC. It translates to CASSFLAGGLGEQFF.

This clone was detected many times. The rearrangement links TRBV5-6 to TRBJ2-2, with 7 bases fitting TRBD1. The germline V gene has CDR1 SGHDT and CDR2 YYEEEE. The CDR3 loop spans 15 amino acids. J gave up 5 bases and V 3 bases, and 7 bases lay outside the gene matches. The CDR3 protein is CASSSDRSPTGELFF. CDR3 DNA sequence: TGTGCCAGCAGCTCGGACAGGTCCCCAACCGGGGAGCTGTTTTTT. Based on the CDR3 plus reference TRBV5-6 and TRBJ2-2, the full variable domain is DAGVTQSPTHLIKTRGQQVTLRCSPKSGHDTVSWYQQALGQGPQFIFQYYEEEERQRGNFPDRFSGHQFPNYSSELNVNALLLGDSALYLCASSSDRSPTGELFFGEGSRLTVL.

The DNA of the CDR3 is TGTGCCAGCAGTCGCCCCCGGGACAGGGTCTACGAGCAGTACTTC. It is translated as CASSRPRDRVYEQYF. This sequence joins TRBV6-6 and TRBJ2-7, with TRBD1 identical over 9 bases. This CDR3 is built from 15 residues. V was pared by 5 bases and J by 3 bases, with 8 bases of the junction left unmatched. Germline V gives CDR1 MNHNY, CDR2 SVGAGI (reference sequence).

The DNA of the CDR3 is TGTGCCAGCAGTTTTTCCAGACGGACAGGGGGAGGCCCCTACGAGCAGTACTTC. Encoded protein: CASSFSRRTGGGPYEQYF. The rearrangement joins TRBV27 to TRBJ2-7; 10 bases align to TRBD1. The CDR3 covers 18 residues. Germline CDR1 MNHEY, CDR2 SMNVEV (reference sequence). J was trimmed by 2 bases and V by 3 bases; bases with no gene match: 13.

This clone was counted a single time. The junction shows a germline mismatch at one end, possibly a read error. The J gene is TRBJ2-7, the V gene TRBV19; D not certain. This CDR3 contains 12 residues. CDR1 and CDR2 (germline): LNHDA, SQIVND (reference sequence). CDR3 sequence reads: CASSNRDVERYF. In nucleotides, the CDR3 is TGTGCCAGTAGCAACCGCGACGTTGAGCGGTACTTC.

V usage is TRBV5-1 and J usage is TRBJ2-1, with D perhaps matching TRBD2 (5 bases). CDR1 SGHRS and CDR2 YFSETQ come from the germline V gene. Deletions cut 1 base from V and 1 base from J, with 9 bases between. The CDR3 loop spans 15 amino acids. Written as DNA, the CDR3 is TGCGCCAGCAGCTTGAAAACGGGGTCCTACAATGAGCAGTTCTTC. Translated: CASSLKTGSYNEQFF. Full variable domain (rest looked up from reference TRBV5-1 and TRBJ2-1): KAGVTQTPRYLIKTRGQQVTLSCSPISGHRSVSWYQQTPGQGLQFLFEYFSETQRNKGNFPGRFSGRQFSNSRSEMNVSTLELGDSALYLCASSLKTGSYNEQFFGPGTRLTVL.

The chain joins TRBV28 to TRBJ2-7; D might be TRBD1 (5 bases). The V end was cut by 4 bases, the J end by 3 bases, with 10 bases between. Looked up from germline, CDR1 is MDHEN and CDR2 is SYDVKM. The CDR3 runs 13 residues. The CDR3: CASSSPDSYEQYF. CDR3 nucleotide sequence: TGTGCCAGCAGTTCCCCCGACAGCTACGAGCAGTACTTC.

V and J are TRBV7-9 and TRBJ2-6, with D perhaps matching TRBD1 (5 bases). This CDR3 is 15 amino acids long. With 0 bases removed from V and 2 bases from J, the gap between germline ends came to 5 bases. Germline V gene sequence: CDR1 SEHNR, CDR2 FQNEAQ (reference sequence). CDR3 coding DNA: TGTGCCAGCAGCTTAGCAGGGGCTGGGGCCAACGTCCTGACTTTC. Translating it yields CASSLAGAGANVLTF.

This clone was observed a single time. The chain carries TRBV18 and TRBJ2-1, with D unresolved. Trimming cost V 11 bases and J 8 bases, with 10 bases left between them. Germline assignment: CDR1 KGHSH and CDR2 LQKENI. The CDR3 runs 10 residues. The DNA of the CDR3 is TGTGCCTCGGCGGCGGATGAGCAGTTCTTC. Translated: CASAADEQFF.

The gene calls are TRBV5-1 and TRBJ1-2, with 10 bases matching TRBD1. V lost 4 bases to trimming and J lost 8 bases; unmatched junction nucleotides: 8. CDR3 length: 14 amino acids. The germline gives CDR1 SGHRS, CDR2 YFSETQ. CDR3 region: CASSRGGTGDGYTF. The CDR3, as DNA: TGCGCCAGCAGCAGAGGCGGGACAGGGGACGGCTACACCTTC.

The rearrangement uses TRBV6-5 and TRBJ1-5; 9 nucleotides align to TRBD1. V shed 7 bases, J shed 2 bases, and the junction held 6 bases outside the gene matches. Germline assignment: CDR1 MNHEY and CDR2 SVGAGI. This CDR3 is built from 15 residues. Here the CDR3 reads CASIDRGNGNQPQHF. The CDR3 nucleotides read TGTGCCAGCATCGACAGGGGGAATGGCAATCAGCCCCAGCATTTT.

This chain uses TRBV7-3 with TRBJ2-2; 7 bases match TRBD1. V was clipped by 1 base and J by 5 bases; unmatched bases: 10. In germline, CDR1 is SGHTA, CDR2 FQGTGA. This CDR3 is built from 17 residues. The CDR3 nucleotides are TGTGCCAGCAGCTTAAAAGGACAGGTCCCAGAAACCGGGGAGCTGTTTTTT. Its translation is CASSLKGQVPETGELFF.

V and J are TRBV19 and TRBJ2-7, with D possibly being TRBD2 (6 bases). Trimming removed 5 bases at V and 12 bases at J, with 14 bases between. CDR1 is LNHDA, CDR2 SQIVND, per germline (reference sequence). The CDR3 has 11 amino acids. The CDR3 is CASSSWGLTYF. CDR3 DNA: TGTGCCAGTAGTTCGTGGGGACTGACGTACTTC.

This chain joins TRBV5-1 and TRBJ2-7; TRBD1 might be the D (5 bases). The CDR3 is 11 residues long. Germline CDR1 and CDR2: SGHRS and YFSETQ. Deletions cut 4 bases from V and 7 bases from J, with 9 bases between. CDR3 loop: CASSIDREQYF. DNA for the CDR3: TGCGCCAGCAGCATAGACAGAGAGCAGTACTTC.

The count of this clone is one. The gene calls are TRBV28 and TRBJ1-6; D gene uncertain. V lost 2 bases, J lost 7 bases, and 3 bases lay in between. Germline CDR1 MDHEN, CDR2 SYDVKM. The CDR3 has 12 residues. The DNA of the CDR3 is TGTGCCAGCAGTTTACCAAATTCACCCCTCCACTTT. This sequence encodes CASSLPNSPLHF.

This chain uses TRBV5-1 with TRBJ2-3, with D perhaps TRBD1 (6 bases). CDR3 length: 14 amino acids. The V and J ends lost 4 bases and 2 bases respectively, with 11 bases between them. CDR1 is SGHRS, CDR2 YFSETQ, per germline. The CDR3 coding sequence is TGCGCCAGCAGCCCCGACAGGAACACAGATACGCAGTATTTT. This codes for CASSPDRNTDTQYF.

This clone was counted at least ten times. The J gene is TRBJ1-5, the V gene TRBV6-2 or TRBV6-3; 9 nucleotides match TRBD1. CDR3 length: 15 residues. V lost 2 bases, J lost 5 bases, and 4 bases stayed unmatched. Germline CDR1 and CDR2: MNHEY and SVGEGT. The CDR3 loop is CASSYAGTGYQPQHF. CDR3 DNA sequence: TGTGCCAGCAGTTACGCGGGGACAGGGTATCAGCCCCAGCATTTT.

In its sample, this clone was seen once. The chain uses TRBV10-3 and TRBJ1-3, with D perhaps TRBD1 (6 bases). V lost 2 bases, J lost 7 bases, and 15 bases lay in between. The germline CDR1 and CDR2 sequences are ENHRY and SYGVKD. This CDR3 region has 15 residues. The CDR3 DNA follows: TGTGCCATCAGTGAGCTCCGGACAGAGCTCAACACCATATATTTT. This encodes CAISELRTELNTIYF.

The CDR3 region is CASSVAAGATDTQYF. Here the CDR3 DNA reads TGTGCCAGCAGCGTAGCGGCGGGGGCCACAGATACGCAGTATTTT. The chain has TRBV9 and TRBJ2-3; D is perhaps TRBD2 (7 bases). The length of the CDR3 is 15 residues. Per the germline V gene, CDR1 is SGDLS and CDR2 is YYNGEE. Trimming pared 0 bases from V and 2 bases from J, leaving 10 bases between.

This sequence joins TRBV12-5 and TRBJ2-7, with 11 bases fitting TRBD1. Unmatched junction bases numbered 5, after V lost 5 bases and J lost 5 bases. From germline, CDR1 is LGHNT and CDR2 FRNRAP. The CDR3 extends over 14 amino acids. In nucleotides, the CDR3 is TGTGCTAGTGGTCGGGACAGGGGGGCCCACGAGCAGTACTTC. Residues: CASGRDRGAHEQYF.

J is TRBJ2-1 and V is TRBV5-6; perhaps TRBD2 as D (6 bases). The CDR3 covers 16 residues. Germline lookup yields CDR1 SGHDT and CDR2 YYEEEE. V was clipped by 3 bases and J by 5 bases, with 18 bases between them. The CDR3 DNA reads TGTGCCAGCAGCTCCCTGGGGGGTGTGGGAAACAATGAGCAGTTCTTC. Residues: CASSSLGGVGNNEQFF.

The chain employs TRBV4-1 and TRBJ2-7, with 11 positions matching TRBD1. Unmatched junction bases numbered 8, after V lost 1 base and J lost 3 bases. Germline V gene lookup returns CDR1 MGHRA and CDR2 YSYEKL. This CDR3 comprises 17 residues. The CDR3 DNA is TGCGCCAGCAGCCAAGCCTTAGGGACAGGGGGTTTCTACGAGCAGTACTTC. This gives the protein CASSQALGTGGFYEQYF.

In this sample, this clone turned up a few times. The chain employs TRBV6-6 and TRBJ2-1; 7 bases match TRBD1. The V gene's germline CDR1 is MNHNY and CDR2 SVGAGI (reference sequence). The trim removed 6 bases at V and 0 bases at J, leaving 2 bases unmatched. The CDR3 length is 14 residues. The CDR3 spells CASSRQGSYNEQFF. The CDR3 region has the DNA TGTGCCAGCAGCCGACAGGGCTCCTACAATGAGCAGTTCTTC.

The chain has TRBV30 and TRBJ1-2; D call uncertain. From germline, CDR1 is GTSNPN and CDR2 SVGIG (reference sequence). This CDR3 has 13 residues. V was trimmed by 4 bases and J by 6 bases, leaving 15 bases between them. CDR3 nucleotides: TGTGCCTGGAAGAGTACGGGTACCGATGGCTACACCTTC. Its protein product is CAWKSTGTDGYTF.

The DNA of the CDR3 is TGTGCCAGCTCACCACCTACAGCTGTTGACTATGGCTACACCTTC. Translating gives CASSPPTAVDYGYTF. The chain joins TRBV18 to TRBJ1-2; unclear D gene. Trimming removed 0 bases at V and 3 bases at J, with 11 bases between. Germline values: CDR1 KGHSH, CDR2 LQKENI. The CDR3 extends over 15 amino acids. The full variable domain, completed using reference TRBV18 and TRBJ1-2, is NAGVMQNPRHLVRRRGQEARLRCSPMKGHSHVYWYRQLPEEGLKFMVYLQKENIIDESGMPKERFSAEFPKEGPSILRIQQVVRGDSAAYFCASSPPTAVDYGYTFGSGTRLTVV.

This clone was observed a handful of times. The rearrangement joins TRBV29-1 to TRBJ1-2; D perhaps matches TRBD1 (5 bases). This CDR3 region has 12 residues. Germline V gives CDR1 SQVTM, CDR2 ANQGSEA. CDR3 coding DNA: TGCACGGAGGGGTCCCCTGGCTATGGCTACACCTTC. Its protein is CTEGSPGYGYTF.

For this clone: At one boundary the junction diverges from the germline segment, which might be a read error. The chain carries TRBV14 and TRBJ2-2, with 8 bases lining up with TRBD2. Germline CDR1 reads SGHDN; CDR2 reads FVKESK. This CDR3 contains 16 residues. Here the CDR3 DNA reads TGTGCCAGCAGCCAAGAAGGGACTAGTTTAACCCGGGGAGCTGTTTTT. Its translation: CASSQEGTSLTRGAVF.

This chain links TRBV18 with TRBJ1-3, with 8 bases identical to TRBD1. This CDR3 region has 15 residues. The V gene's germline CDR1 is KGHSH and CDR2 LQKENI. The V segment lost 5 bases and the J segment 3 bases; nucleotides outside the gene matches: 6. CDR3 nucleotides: TGTGCCAGCTCAGTTACAGGGGGAGTTGGAAACACCATATATTTT. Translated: CASSVTGGVGNTIYF.

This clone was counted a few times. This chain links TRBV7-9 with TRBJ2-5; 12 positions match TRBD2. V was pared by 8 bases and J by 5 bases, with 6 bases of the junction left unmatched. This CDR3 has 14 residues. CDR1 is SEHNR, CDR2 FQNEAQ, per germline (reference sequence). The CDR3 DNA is TGTGCCAGCTATCTAGCGGGGGGGCGTGAGACCCAGTACTTC. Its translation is CASYLAGGRETQYF.